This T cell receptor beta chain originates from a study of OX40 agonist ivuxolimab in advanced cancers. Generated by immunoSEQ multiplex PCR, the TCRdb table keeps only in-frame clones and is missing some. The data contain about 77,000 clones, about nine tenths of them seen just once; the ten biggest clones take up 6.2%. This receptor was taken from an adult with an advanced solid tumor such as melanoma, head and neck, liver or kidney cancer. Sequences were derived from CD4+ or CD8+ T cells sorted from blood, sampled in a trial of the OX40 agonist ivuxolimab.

CDR3 coding DNA: TGCGCCAGCAGCTTGGGCAGAGGTATCGGTGGAAACACCATATATTTT. It encodes CASSLGRGIGGNTIYF. This sequence joins TRBV5-1 and TRBJ1-3; D gene ambiguous. V lost 0 bases to trimming and J lost 3 bases, with 13 bases between them. The CDR3 runs 16 residues. Germline-derived CDR1 and CDR2 are SGHRS and YFSETQ.